These T cell receptor beta chains were read from a single sample in a study of blood T cell repertoires in COVID-19. Sequencing used immunoSEQ multiplex PCR; TCRdb keeps in-frame clones, though not all of them. The data contain 85,000 to 100,000 clones, approximately 86% of them singletons. Source material: peripheral blood. The origin of the receptors is a man in his 60s with acute or convalescent COVID-19. Both conserved end residues are part of each CDR3. A D gene is named only where the DNA matches it firmly. For some rows the clone size is stated as once, few or many, or as a class when expanded; others skip it.

j_call,v_call,d_call,clone_size,cdr3_nt,cdr3_aa
TRBJ1-1,TRBV30,-,-,TGTGCCTGGAGAGGGGTGGGCACTGAAGCTTTCTTT,CAWRGVGTEAFF
TRBJ1-2,TRBV29-1,-,-,TGCAGCGTTGAAGATCAGGGTTCTGGATATGGCTACACCTTC,CSVEDQGSGYGYTF
TRBJ2-2,TRBV9,TRBD2,-,TGTGCCAGCAGCGTGACTAGCGGGAGGGCCGTGGGCGGGGAGCTGTTTTTT,CASSVTSGRAVGGELFF
TRBJ1-2,TRBV7-2,TRBD1,-,TGTGCCAGCAGCCTTCAACCGACAGGGGGAACTTATGGCTACACCTTC,CASSLQPTGGTYGYTF
TRBJ1-2,TRBV29-1,-,-,TGCAGCGTCGACCAGGCGCAATCGGGGGGCTACACCTTC,CSVDQAQSGGYTF
TRBJ1-2,TRBV12-3/TRBV12-4,-,once,TGTGCCAGCACGCGGGGGACACCGGATGGCTACACCTTC,CASTRGTPDGYTF
TRBJ2-6,TRBV24-1,-,-,TGTGCCACCAGTGACCAATACAGGGCTACTGGGGCCAACGTCCTGACTTTC,CATSDQYRATGANVLTF
TRBJ1-1,TRBV6-5,TRBD1,-,TGTGCCAGCAGGGGGACAGCTGAAGCTTTCTTT,CASRGTAEAFF
TRBJ1-1,TRBV21-1,-,-,TGTGCCAGCAGCAAAGTACGAGGGGGCGGACCGAACACTGAAGCTTTCTTT,CASSKVRGGGPNTEAFF
TRBJ2-5,TRBV7-9,TRBD1,-,TGTGCCAGCAGTGAGAGAGGACAGGGGGAAAGGGAGACCCAGTACTTC,CASSERGQGERETQYF
TRBJ1-4,TRBV5-1,-,-,TGCGCCAGCAGCTTGGACAGGGTTGAGGAAAAACTGTTTTTT,CASSLDRVEEKLFF
TRBJ1-1,TRBV30,TRBD1,-,TGTGCCTGGAGTACTAGAGCCGGGACAGGGGTAGGAGCTTTCTTT,CAWSTRAGTGVGAFF
TRBJ2-7,TRBV19,TRBD1,-,TGTGCCAGTAGTCCCTGGGACAGGGGCTCCTACGAGCAGTACTTC,CASSPWDRGSYEQYF
TRBJ1-4,TRBV19,-,-,TGTGCCAGTAGTTCCGTATACAGGGAGGGAACTAATGAAAAACTGTTTTTT,CASSSVYREGTNEKLFF
TRBJ2-1,TRBV5-1,TRBD2,-,TGCGCCAGCAGCTTGGGACTAGCGGCCTACAATGAGCAGTTCTTC,CASSLGLAAYNEQFF
TRBJ2-3,TRBV12-5,-,-,TGTGCCTCCAGGGCCCCAATAAGCACAGATACGCAGTATTTT,CASRAPISTDTQYF
TRBJ1-1,TRBV11-2,-,-,TGTGCCAGCAGCTTAGCTGGGAAAGGGGCTGAAGCTTTCTTT,CASSLAGKGAEAFF
TRBJ1-4,TRBV7-2,-,-,TGTGCCAGCAGCCCGGACAGCTTTAATGGAAAACTGTTTTTT,CASSPDSFNGKLFF
TRBJ1-6,TRBV7-6,TRBD1,-,TGTGCCAGCAGCTTAGTAGCAAGGGAGGACAGGGCTAATAATTCACCCCTCCACTTT,CASSLVAREDRANNSPLHF
TRBJ1-2,TRBV5-4,-,-,TGTGCCAGCGGCGCCGGGGCGGGAGTCTATGGCTACACCTTC,CASGAGAGVYGYTF
TRBJ1-6,TRBV7-9,TRBD1,-,TGTGCCAGCAGCGCCGAAGGACGGACAGGATATAATTCACCCCTCCACTTT,CASSAEGRTGYNSPLHF
TRBJ2-7,TRBV3-1/TRBV3-2,TRBD2,once,TGTGCCAGCAGCCAAGGACTAGCGGGAGTTTACTTC,CASSQGLAGVYF
TRBJ1-2,TRBV19,-,few,TGTGCCAGTAGAGGGACTTCTCGGGGGTACGGCTACACCTTC,CASRGTSRGYGYTF
TRBJ2-1,TRBV29-1,-,-,TGCAGCGTCGTCACGAGCTGGGGGCCCTACAATGAGCAGTTCTTC,CSVVTSWGPYNEQFF
TRBJ1-1,TRBV29-1,-,-,TGCAGCGTCCAGGCCTCGAACACTGAAGCTTTCTTT,CSVQASNTEAFF
TRBJ1-2,TRBV30,-,once,TGTGCCTGGAGTTGGCAGAACTATGGCTACACCTTC,CAWSWQNYGYTF
TRBJ2-7,TRBV6-6,-,-,TGTGCCAGCACCGACCGGGCGGGTAGTGGCTACGAGCAGTACTTC,CASTDRAGSGYEQYF
TRBJ2-1,TRBV30,TRBD2,-,TGTGCCTGGAGTGTCTCCCTAGCGGGAGGGTGGGATGAGCAGTTCTTC,CAWSVSLAGGWDEQFF
TRBJ1-2,TRBV19,-,once,TGTGCCAGTACGGACAGAAATAACTATGGCTACACCTTC,CASTDRNNYGYTF
TRBJ1-2,TRBV2,-,-,TGTGCCAGCAGTGAAGGAGCGTCCTATGGCTACACCTTC,CASSEGASYGYTF
TRBJ1-2,TRBV7-9,-,few,TGTGCCAGCAGCTTAATACGGTGGCGGCCCGATGGCTACACCTTC,CASSLIRWRPDGYTF
TRBJ2-1,TRBV10-3,TRBD2,-,TGTGCCATCAGGACTGAGACTAGCGGGAGTAATGAGCAGTTCTTC,CAIRTETSGSNEQFF
TRBJ2-1,TRBV7-6,-,few,TGTGCCAGCAGCTTGATGAGCGGAGGACCCAATGAGCAGTTCTTC,CASSLMSGGPNEQFF
TRBJ1-1,TRBV7-2,TRBD1,-,TGTGCCAGCAGCTTAGAGTCCGGGACAGCGAACACTGAAGCTTTCTTT,CASSLESGTANTEAFF
TRBJ2-1,TRBV11-3,-,once,TGTGCCAGCAGCTCAGGCGGAGGGGGGGATGAGCAGTTCTTC,CASSSGGGGDEQFF
TRBJ2-7,TRBV5-1,TRBD2,-,TGCGCCAGCAGCTCGACTAGCGGGGGGGCCTACGAGCAGTACTTC,CASSSTSGGAYEQYF
TRBJ2-5,TRBV4-1,TRBD2,-,TGCGCCAGCAGCCTCAGACTAGCGGGGGGGCGGGAGACCCAGTACTTC,CASSLRLAGGRETQYF
TRBJ1-6,TRBV3-1/TRBV3-2,-,-,TGTGCCAGCAGCAAACAGGCCAATTATAATTCACCCCTCCACTTT,CASSKQANYNSPLHF
TRBJ1-6,TRBV19,-,few,TGTGCCAGTAGTCAGGCCAGGGAGGGATCACCCCTCCACTTT,CASSQAREGSPLHF
TRBJ1-4,TRBV7-9,TRBD1,-,TGTGCCAGCAGCCGGGACAGGCAGGCAACTAATGAAAAACTGTTTTTT,CASSRDRQATNEKLFF
TRBJ2-1,TRBV11-2,TRBD2,-,TGTGCCAGCAGCTTAGCGGCCCGACTAGCGAGCTCCTACAATGAGCAGTTCTTC,CASSLAARLASSYNEQFF
TRBJ2-2,TRBV24-1,-,-,TGTGCCACCAGTGATCGTACCCTTTCGGCGGGCGGGGAGACCGGGGAGCTGTTTTTT,CATSDRTLSAGGETGELFF
TRBJ1-2,TRBV6-6,-,-,TGTGCCACCGATACCGGGACATACTATGGCTACACCTTC,CATDTGTYYGYTF
TRBJ1-6,TRBV7-2,-,-,TGTGCCAGCAGCTTAGCGGGCCGGACACCCCTCCACTTT,CASSLAGRTPLHF
TRBJ1-2,TRBV11-2,-,-,TGTGCCAGCAGCTTAGAAGGGAGAGCTGGCTACACCTTC,CASSLEGRAGYTF
TRBJ2-1,TRBV11-2,TRBD2,-,TGTGCCAGCAGCTCAATCTCTGGACTAGCGGGGAGGGGTGAGCAGTTCTTC,CASSSISGLAGRGEQFF
TRBJ2-7,TRBV6-6,-,-,TGTGCCAGCAGATTCGGACAGCTCAACTACTACGAGCAGTACTTC,CASRFGQLNYYEQYF
TRBJ2-1,TRBV2,-,once,TGTGCCAGCAGAGTAGACAGCGACAATGAGCAGTTCTTC,CASRVDSDNEQFF